These T cell receptor beta chains were read from a single sample in a study of T cell repertoires in ileal Crohn's disease. TCRdb's table, derived via immunoSEQ multiplex PCR, lists solely in-frame clones and lacks some. This table holds some 11,000 clones, around 77% found once. Sequencing was performed on ileal tissue. The source of these receptors is an adult with Crohn's disease. Each CDR3 is given with its conserved first and last residue. D genes are given only for firm matches. Clone size is stated in some rows and not others, as once, few, many or a class when expanded.

j_call clone_size d_call v_call cdr3_nt cdr3_aa
TRBJ2-1 - - TRBV9 TGTGCCAGCAGTCCCGGTGTGGGGGGTTACAATGAGCAGTTCTTC CASSPGVGGYNEQFF
TRBJ2-2 - - TRBV28 TGTGCCAGCAGTTTCGTTTGGAGGCAGGGGAGGGTCGGGGAGCTGTTTTTT CASSFVWRQGRVGELFF
TRBJ2-7 - TRBD1 TRBV27 TGTGCCAGCAAAATACAGGGGGCTTACGAGCAGTACTTC CASKIQGAYEQYF
TRBJ1-2 few - TRBV6-1 TGTGCCAGCAGTGAAACCGACAGACACGTCTATGGCTACACCTTC CASSETDRHVYGYTF
TRBJ2-3 - - TRBV7-9 TGTGCCAGCAGCCCTATTTTTGGGGGGACCACAGATACGCAGTATTTT CASSPIFGGTTDTQYF
TRBJ1-1 - TRBD1 TRBV11-2 TGTGCCAGCAGCCCTCGACAGGGGGGGGCTGAAGCTTTCTTT CASSPRQGGAEAFF
TRBJ2-7 - - TRBV5-1 TGCGCCAGCAGCTTCCTCTCTGGGCAGGGAATCTACGAGCAGTACTTC CASSFLSGQGIYEQYF
TRBJ2-5 - TRBD1 TRBV7-8 TGTGCCAGCAGCTTAGCGCGAGACAGGGTGAGGTTGACGCTGGAGACCCAGTACTTC CASSLARDRVRLTLETQYF
TRBJ2-5 - - TRBV15 TGTGCCACCAGCAGTGGGAGTAGCCAAGAGACCCAGTACTTC CATSSGSSQETQYF
TRBJ1-1 - TRBD1 TRBV30 TGTGCCTGGAGGGGACAGGGAAACGCTGAAGCTTTCTTT CAWRGQGNAEAFF